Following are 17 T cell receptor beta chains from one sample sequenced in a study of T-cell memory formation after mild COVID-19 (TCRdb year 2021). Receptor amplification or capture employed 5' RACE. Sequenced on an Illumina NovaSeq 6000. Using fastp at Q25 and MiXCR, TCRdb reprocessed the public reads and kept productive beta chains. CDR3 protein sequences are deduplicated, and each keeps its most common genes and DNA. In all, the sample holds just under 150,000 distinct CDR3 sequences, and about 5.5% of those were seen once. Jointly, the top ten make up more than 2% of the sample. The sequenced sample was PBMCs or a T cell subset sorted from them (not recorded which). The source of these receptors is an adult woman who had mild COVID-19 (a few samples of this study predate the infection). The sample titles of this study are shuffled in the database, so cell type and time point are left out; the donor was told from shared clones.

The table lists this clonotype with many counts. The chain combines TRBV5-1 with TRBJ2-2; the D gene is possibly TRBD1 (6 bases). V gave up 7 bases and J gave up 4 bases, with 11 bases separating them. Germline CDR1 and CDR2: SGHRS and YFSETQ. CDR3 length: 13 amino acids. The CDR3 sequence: CASSQDSTGELFF. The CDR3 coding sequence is TGCGCCAGCTCACAGGACAGCACCGGGGAGCTGTTTTTT.

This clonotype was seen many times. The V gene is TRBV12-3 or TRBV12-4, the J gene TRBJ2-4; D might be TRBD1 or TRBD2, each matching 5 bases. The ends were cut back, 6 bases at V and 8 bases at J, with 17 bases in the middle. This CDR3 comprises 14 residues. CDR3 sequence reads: CASSPYGMGDIQYF. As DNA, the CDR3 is TGTGCCAGCAGCCCGTACGGGATGGGGGACATTCAGTACTTC.

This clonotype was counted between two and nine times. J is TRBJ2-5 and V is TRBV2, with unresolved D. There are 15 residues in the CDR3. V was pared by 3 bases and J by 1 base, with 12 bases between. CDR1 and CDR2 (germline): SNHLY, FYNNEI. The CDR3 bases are TGTGCCAGCAGTGAGGGCAGTGGATTCCAAGAGACCCAGTACTTC. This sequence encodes CASSEGSGFQETQYF.

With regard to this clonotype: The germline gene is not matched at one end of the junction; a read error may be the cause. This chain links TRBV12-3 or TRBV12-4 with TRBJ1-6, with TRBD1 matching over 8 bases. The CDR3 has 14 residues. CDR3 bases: TGTGCCAGCAGTAAGACAGGGGTTTATTCCCCCCTCCACTTT. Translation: CASSKTGVYSPLHF.

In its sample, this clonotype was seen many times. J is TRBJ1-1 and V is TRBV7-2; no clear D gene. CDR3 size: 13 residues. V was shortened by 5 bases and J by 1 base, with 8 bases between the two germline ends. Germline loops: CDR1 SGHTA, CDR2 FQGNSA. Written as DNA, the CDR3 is TGTGCCAGCAGCAGCTGGGGGAACACTGAAGCTTTCTTT. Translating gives CASSSWGNTEAFF.

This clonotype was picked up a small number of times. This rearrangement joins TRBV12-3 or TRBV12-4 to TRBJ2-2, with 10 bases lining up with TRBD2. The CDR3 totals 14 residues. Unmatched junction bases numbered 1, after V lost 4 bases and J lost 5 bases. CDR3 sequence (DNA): TGTGCCAGCAGTTCTAGCGGGAGTACCGGGGAGCTGTTTTTT. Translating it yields CASSSSGSTGELFF.

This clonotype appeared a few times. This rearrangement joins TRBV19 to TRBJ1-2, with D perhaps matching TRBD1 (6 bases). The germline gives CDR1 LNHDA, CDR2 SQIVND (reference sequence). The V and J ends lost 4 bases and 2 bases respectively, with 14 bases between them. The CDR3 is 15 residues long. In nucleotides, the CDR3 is TGTGCCAGTAGTACTAACAGGGCGGAGAACTATGGCTACACCTTC. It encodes CASSTNRAENYGYTF.

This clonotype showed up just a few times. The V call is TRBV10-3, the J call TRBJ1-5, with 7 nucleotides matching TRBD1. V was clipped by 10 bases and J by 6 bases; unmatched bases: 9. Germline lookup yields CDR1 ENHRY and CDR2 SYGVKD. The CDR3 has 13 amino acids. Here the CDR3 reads CATNSGGTQPQHF. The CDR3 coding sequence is TGTGCCACTAATTCAGGGGGTACTCAGCCCCAGCATTTT.

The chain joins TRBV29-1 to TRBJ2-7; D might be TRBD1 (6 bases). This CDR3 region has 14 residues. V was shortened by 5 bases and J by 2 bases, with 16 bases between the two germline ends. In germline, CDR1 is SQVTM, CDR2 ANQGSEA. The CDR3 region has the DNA TGCAGCGTTTTAATAGGGACACCCACCTACGAGCAGTACTTC. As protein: CSVLIGTPTYEQYF.

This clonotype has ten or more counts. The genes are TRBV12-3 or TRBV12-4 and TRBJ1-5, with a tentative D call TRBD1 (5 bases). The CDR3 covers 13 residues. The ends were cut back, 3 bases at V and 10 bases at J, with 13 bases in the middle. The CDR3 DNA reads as TGTGCCAGCAGTTTGCGACAGAATTCTCCCCAGCATTTT. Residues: CASSLRQNSPQHF.

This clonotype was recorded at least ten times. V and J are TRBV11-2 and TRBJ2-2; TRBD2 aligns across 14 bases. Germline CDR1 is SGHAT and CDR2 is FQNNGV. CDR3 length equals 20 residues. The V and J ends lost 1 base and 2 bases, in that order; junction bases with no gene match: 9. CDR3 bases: TGTGCCAGCAGCTTAGGTCCCCGACTAGCGGGGGGGCACAACACCGGGGAGCTGTTTTTT. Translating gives CASSLGPRLAGGHNTGELFF.

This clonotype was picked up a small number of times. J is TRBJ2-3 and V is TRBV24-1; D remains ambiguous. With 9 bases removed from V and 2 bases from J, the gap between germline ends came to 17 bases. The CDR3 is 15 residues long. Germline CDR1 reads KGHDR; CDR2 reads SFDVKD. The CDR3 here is CATSVDGRDTDTQYF. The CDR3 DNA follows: TGTGCCACCTCGGTCGACGGCAGAGACACAGATACGCAGTATTTT.

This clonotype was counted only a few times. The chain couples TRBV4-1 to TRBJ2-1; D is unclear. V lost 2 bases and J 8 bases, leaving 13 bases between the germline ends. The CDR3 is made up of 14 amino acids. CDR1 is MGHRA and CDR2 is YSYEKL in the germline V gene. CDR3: CASSQLPKVHEQFF. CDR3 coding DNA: TGCGCCAGCAGCCAACTCCCGAAGGTTCATGAGCAGTTCTTC.

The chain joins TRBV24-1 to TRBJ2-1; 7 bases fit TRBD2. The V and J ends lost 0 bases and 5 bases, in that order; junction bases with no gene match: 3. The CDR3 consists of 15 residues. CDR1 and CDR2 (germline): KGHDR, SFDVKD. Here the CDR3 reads CATSDLGGVDNEQFF. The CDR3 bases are TGTGCCACCAGTGATTTGGGGGGGGTTGACAATGAGCAGTTCTTC.

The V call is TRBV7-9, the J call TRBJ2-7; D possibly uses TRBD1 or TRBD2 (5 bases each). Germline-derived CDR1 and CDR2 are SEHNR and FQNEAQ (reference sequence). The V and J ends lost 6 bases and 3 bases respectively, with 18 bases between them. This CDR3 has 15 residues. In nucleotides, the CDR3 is TGTGCCAGCAGTCGGGACGGCGAGAGGTTCTACGAGCAGTACTTC. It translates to CASSRDGERFYEQYF.

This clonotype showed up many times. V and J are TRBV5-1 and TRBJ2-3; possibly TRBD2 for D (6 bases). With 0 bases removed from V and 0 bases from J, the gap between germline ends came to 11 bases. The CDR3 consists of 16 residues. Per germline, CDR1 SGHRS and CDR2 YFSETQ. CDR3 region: CASSLDERASTDTQYF. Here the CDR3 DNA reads TGCGCCAGCAGCTTGGATGAGCGGGCGAGCACAGATACGCAGTATTTT.

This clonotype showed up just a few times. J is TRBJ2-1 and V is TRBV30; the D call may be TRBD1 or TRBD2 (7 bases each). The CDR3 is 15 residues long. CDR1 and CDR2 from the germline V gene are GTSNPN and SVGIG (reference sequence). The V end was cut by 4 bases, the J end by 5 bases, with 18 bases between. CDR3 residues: CAWTHGRGGNNEQFF. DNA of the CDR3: TGTGCCTGGACCCACGGCAGGGGGGGAAACAATGAGCAGTTCTTC. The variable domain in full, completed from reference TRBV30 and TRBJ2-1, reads SQTIHQWPATLVQPVGSPLSLECTVEGTSNPNLYWYRQAAGRGLQLLFYSVGIGQISSEVPQNLSASRPQDRQFILSSKKLLLSDSGFYLCAWTHGRGGNNEQFFGPGTRLTVL.